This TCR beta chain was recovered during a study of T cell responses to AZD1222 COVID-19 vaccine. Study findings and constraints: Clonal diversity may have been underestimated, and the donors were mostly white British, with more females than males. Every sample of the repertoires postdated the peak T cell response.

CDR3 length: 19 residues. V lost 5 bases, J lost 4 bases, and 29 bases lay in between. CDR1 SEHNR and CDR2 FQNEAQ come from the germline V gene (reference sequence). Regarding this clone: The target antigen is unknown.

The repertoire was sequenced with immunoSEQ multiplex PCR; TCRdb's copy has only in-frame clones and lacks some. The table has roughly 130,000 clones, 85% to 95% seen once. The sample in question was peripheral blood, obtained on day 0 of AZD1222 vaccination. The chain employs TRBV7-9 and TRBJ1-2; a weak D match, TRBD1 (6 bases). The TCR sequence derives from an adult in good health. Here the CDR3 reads CASSPTAPAGAVSGYGYTF. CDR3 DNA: TGTGCCAGCAGCCCCACCGCCCCGGCAGGGGCGGTTAGCGGCTATGGCTACACCTTC.